This T cell receptor beta chain comes out of a study of blood T cell repertoires in COVID-19. Study-level background: Specimens from acute and convalescent COVID-19 originated in the United States, Italy and Spain.

This clone was detected only once. CDR1 and CDR2 (germline): MNHEY, SVGEGT. Trimming stripped 5 bases from V and 0 bases from J, with 5 bases between. This CDR3 has 13 amino acids. Original processing notes: Amplification with reference gene primers provided the estimates of nucleated cell counts. Libraries were prepared by immunoSEQ multiplex PCR; TCRdb keeps only in-frame clonotypes and omits some of them. V and J calls and clone size are copied from that table; D and trimming were computed from the DNA. The data show more than 85,000 clones, roughly 82% seen once. Source material: peripheral blood. This TCR derives from a human donor in a cohort sampled during active COVID-19. The gene calls are TRBV6-2 or TRBV6-3 and TRBJ1-5; D call uncertain. CDR3 nucleotide sequence: TGTGCCAGCAGTCGGGATAGCAATCAGCCCCAGCATTTT. This translates into CASSRDSNQPQHF.